This T cell receptor (beta chain) was identified during a study of cytomegalovirus exposure and HLA in healthy donors. This clone occurred a few times. The PCR had 60 Vbeta and 13 Jbeta primers. The protocol was immunoSEQ multiplex PCR, while the TCRdb copy is restricted to in-frame clones and leaves out a portion. Here the sample spans fewer than 150,000 clones, 60% to 80% being singletons. This sequence originates from a man aged 45-60 years in good health and CMV-seronegative. Sample: PBMCs.

In DNA, the CDR3 is TGTGCCACCAGCAGAGATGTGGGACTAGTTTACAATGAGCAGTTCTTC. Its protein is CATSRDVGLVYNEQFF. J is TRBJ2-1 and V is TRBV15; TRBD2 matches at 8 bases. The CDR3 is made up of 16 amino acids. Germline V lookup: CDR1 LNHNV, CDR2 YYDKDF (reference sequence). V lost 0 bases and J lost 4; bases outside the gene matches: 5.